Sequencing of this T cell receptor beta chain was carried out in a study of blood T cell repertoires in COVID-19. The overall study: Samples came from the United States, Italy and Spain, spanning acute and convalescent COVID-19. Sample material is recorded as cDNA or gDNA derived from T cells, B-cell-depleted T cells, or PBMCs.

This clone has only a few counts. Clones were read by immunoSEQ multiplex PCR, and TCRdb kept only the in-frame ones, dropping some. The data show hundreds of thousands of clones, roughly 89% seen once. From germline, CDR1 is MNHEY and CDR2 SMNVEV (reference sequence). The CDR3 contains 13 residues. V was cut by 2 bases and J by 7 bases, with 8 bases left in between. This clonotype was obtained from a woman aged 25-40 years who had recovered from COVID-19. Sequencing used PBMCs or T cells enriched from blood (not recorded which). The rearrangement links TRBV27 to TRBJ2-2; D perhaps matches TRBD1 (5 bases). The CDR3 sequence is CASSLAGRGELFF. The CDR3 nucleotides are TGTGCCAGCAGTTTAGCAGGGCGCGGGGAGCTGTTTTTT.